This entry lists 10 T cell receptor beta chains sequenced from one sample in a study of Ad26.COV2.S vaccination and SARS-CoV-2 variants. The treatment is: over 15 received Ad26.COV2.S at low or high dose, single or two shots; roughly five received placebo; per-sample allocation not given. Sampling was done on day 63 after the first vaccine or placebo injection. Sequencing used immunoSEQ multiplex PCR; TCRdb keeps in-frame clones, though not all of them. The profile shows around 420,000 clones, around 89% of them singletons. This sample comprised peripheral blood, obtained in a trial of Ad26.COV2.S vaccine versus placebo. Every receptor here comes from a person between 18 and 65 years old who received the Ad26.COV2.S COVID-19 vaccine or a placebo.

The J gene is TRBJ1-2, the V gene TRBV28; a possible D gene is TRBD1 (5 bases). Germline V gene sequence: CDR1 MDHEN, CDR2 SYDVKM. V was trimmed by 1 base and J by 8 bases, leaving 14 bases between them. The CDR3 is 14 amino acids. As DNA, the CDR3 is TGTGCCAGCAGTTTATCAGGGCAGGCCGAGGGCTACACCTTC. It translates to CASSLSGQAEGYTF.

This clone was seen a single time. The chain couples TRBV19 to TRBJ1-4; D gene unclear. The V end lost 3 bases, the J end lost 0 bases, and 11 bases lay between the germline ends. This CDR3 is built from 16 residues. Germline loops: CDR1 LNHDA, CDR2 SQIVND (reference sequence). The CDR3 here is CASSIQGIATNEKLFF. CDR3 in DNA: TGTGCCAGTAGTATTCAAGGCATTGCAACTAATGAAAAACTGTTTTTT. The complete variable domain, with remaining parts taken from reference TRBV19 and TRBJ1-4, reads DGGITQSPKYLFRKEGQNVTLSCEQNLNHDAMYWYRQDPGQGLRLIYYSQIVNDFQKGDIAEGYSVSREKKESFPLTVTSAQKNPTAFYLCASSIQGIATNEKLFFGSGTQLSVL.

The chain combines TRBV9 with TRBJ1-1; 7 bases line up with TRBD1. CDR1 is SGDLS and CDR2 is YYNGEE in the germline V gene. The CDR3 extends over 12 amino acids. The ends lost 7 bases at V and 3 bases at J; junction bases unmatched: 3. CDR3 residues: CASGTADTEAFF. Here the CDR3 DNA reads TGTGCCAGCGGGACAGCAGACACTGAAGCTTTCTTT.

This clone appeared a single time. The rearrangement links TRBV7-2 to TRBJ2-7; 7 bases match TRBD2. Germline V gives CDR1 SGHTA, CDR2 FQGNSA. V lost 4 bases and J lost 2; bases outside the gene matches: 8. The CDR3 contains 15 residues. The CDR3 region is CASSSSWGTTYEQYF. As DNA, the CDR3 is TGTGCCAGCAGCTCTAGTTGGGGGACTACCTACGAGCAGTACTTC.

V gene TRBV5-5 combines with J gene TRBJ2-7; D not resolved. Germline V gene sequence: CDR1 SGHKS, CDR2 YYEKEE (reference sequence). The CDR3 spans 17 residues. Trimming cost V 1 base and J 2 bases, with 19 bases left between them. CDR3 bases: TGTGCCAGCAGCTTGATTAGTGTTGGACCCAAGACCTACGAGCAGTACTTC. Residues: CASSLISVGPKTYEQYF.

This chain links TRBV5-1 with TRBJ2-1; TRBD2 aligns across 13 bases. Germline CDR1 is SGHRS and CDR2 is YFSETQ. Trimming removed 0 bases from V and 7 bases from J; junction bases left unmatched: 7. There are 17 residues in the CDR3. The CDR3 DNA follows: TGCGCCAGCAGCTTGGGAACTAGCGGGGGGGCCAGGAATGAGCAGTTCTTC. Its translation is CASSLGTSGGARNEQFF. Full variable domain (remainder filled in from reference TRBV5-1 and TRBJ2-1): KAGVTQTPRYLIKTRGQQVTLSCSPISGHRSVSWYQQTPGQGLQFLFEYFSETQRNKGNFPGRFSGRQFSNSRSEMNVSTLELGDSALYLCASSLGTSGGARNEQFFGPGTRLTVL.

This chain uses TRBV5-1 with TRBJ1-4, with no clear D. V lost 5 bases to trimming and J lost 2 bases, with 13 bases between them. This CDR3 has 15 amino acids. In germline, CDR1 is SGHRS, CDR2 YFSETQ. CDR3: CASRIIGGTNEKLFF. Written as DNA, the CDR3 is TGCGCCAGCAGAATCATAGGCGGGACTAATGAAAAACTGTTTTTT.

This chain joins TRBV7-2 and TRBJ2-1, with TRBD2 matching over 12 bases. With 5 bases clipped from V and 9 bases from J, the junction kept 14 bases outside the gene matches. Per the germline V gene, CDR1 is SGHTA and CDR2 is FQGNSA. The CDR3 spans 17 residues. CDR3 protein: CASSRRTSGVLTGEQFF. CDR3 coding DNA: TGTGCCAGCAGCCGGCGGACTAGCGGGGTCCTAACCGGTGAGCAGTTCTTC.

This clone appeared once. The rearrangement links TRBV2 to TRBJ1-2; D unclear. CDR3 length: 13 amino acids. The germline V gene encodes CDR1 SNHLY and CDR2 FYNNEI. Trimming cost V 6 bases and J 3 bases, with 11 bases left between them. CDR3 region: CASSADADYGYTF. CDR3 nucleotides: TGTGCCAGCAGCGCAGACGCGGACTATGGCTACACCTTC.

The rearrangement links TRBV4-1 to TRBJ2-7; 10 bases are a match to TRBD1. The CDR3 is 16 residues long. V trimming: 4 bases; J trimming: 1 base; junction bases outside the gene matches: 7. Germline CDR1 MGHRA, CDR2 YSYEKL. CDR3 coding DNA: TGCGCCAGCAGCCTAAGACCGGGACAGGGGTCCTACGAGCAGTACTTC. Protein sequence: CASSLRPGQGSYEQYF.